This T cell receptor (beta chain) stems from a study of brain T cells in children with intractable seizures. Findings of the study overall: Absence of clones before surgery may stem from lower sequencing depth.

Documented time point: blood from clinic visit 5 months post-surgery; TSC patient then seizure free. Sequencing was limited to surgery cases with top T cell transcript signatures in brain tissue. Patients received at least one anti-epileptic drug before surgery. Looked up from germline, CDR1 is KGHSH and CDR2 is LQKENI. CDR3 length: 15 residues. V was cut by 3 bases and J by 2 bases, with 12 bases left in between. Sequencing was performed with immunoSEQ multiplex PCR; in TCRdb, only in-frame clones are kept and a portion is missing. The data contain about 350,000 clones, nearly 95% of them seen just once; the ten biggest clones take up roughly 5.7%. A remark on this clone: Its matching antigen is unknown.

The chain links TRBV18 to TRBJ2-3, with D maybe TRBD2 (6 bases). The sample consisted of peripheral blood, taken roughly 5 months after surgery. This clonotype was sampled from a boy under three years old with tuberous sclerosis and intractable seizures. The CDR3 bases are TGTGCCAGCTCACCCGGGACTCGAGACACAGATACGCAGTATTTT. It encodes CASSPGTRDTDTQYF.